Each of the 27 T cell receptor beta chains below was sequenced from the same sample in a study of metastatic and nonmetastatic thyroid tumors. TCRdb used MiXCR to call clones anew from the PCR reads. The sample records tens of thousands of clones, roughly 17% being singletons. Nobody among the patients had been given any treatment before thyroid surgery. Sample: blood. These receptors were collected from a male donor with papillary thyroid cancer or a benign thyroid nodule (not recorded which). Some clones in this sample may be carry-over from other donors' samples.

V and J are TRBV5-1 and TRBJ1-1; D gene ambiguous. V was cut by 2 bases and J by 2 bases, with 4 bases left in between. Germline values: CDR1 SGHRS, CDR2 YFSETQ. The CDR3 sequence is 12 residues long. CDR3 sequence: CASSLDNTEAFF. CDR3 sequence (DNA): TGCGCCAGCAGCTTAGACAACACTGAAGCTTTCTTT.

A few counts support this clone. The chain employs TRBV6-1 and TRBJ2-3; D may be TRBD2 (5 bases). Germline loops: CDR1 MNHNS, CDR2 SASEGT. The ends were cut back, 8 bases at V and 5 bases at J, with 14 bases in the middle. This CDR3 spans 13 amino acids. CDR3 loop: CASSWTFLDTQYF. In DNA, the CDR3 is TGTGCCAGCTCGTGGACTTTTCTAGATACGCAGTATTTT.

This clone was seen repeatedly, ten times or more. This chain links TRBV20-1 with TRBJ1-2, with a tentative D call TRBD1 (5 bases). The CDR3 has 11 residues. Germline V gives CDR1 DFQATT, CDR2 SNEGSKA (reference sequence). The ends were cut back, 3 bases at V and 6 bases at J, with 8 bases in the middle. The CDR3 here is CSASRGNGYTF. DNA for the CDR3: TGCAGTGCTAGCCGGGGGAATGGCTACACCTTC.

This clone has at least ten counts. V gene TRBV12-3 or TRBV12-4 combines with J gene TRBJ1-4, with 10 bases that match TRBD1. Trimming removed 1 base from V and 4 bases from J; junction bases left unmatched: 3. The CDR3 has 16 residues. As DNA, the CDR3 is TGTGCCAGCAGTTTAGGGACAGGGGGTTTTAATGAAAAACTGTTTTTT. As protein: CASSLGTGGFNEKLFF.

Only a few counts were recorded for this clone. A much more abundant neighbour one base away suggests this may be a read error. The chain links TRBV19 to TRBJ1-2, with 9 nucleotides matching TRBD1. The CDR3 extends over 17 amino acids. Germline V gives CDR1 LNHDA, CDR2 SQIVND (reference sequence). Unmatched junction bases numbered 13, after V lost 5 bases and J lost 3 bases. CDR3 loop: CASSSVSGQGFYYGYTF. As DNA, the CDR3 is TGTGCCAGTAGTTCTGTCTCGGGACAGGGTTTCTACTATGGCTACACCTTC.

This clone was detected many times. The DNA of the CDR3 is TGTGCCACCAGCAGTCCTCAGGAGGGGCAGCCCCAGCATTTT. Amino acids: CATSSPQEGQPQHF. The V and J genes are TRBV15 and TRBJ1-5, with D maybe TRBD1 (5 bases). The V gene's germline CDR1 is LNHNV and CDR2 YYDKDF (reference sequence). Trimming left V 3 bases short and J 7 bases short, with 13 bases between. The CDR3 has 14 amino acids.

Many counts were recorded for this clone. The chain employs TRBV7-3 and TRBJ2-2; D possibly corresponds to TRBD1 (6 bases). V was trimmed by 0 bases and J by 7 bases, leaving 12 bases between them. CDR1 and CDR2 (germline): SGHTA, FQGTGA. CDR3 length: 15 residues. This CDR3 reads CASSLTGGIGGELFF. The CDR3 coding sequence is TGTGCCAGCAGCTTAACAGGGGGTATTGGCGGGGAGCTGTTTTTT.

This clone was detected only a few times. This sequence joins TRBV27 and TRBJ2-6; 10 bases are a match to TRBD2. The CDR3 runs to 18 residues. Per germline, CDR1 MNHEY and CDR2 SMNVEV (reference sequence). The ends lost 2 bases at V and 8 bases at J; junction bases unmatched: 12. CDR3 amino acids: CASSLRPLAGARSNVLTF. DNA of the CDR3: TGTGCCAGCAGTTTACGACCTCTAGCGGGAGCTCGGTCCAACGTCCTGACTTTC.

This clone was seen repeatedly, ten times or more. The chain carries TRBV25-1 and TRBJ1-4; tentative D call: TRBD1 (5 bases). The germline CDR1 and CDR2 sequences are MGHDK and SYGVNS. The V end was cut by 3 bases, the J end by 6 bases, with 14 bases between. The CDR3 totals 15 residues. The CDR3 nucleotides are TGTGCCAGCAGTGAGTCCGGGACTCCTCATGAAAAACTGTTTTTT. Residues: CASSESGTPHEKLFF.

In DNA, the CDR3 is TGCAGTGCTAGAGAATATGGAAAGGGGGCTTCGAGTTGCGAGCAGTACTTC. This sequence encodes CSAREYGKGASSCEQYF. This chain connects TRBV20-1 to TRBJ2-7, with 7 bases matching TRBD1. The germline gives CDR1 DFQATT, CDR2 SNEGSKA (reference sequence). The CDR3 totals 17 residues. V was clipped by 0 bases and J by 6 bases; unmatched bases: 17.

The V call is TRBV3-1, the J call TRBJ2-6; 9 bases match TRBD1. The CDR3 runs to 18 residues. Germline CDR1 is LGHDT and CDR2 is YNNKEL (reference sequence). Germline trimming cut 6 bases from V and 0 bases from J; bases unmatched to any gene: 9. CDR3 nucleotides: TGTGCCAGCAGTCTACCGGGACAGGGTTTCTCTGGGGCCAACGTCCTGACTTTC. It specifies CASSLPGQGFSGANVLTF.

This clone appeared many times. The rearrangement links TRBV7-9 to TRBJ1-4, with 8 positions matching TRBD1. This CDR3 has 18 amino acids. The V segment lost 7 bases and the J segment 4 bases; nucleotides outside the gene matches: 17. CDR1 and CDR2 (germline): SEHNR, FQNEAQ (reference sequence). CDR3 DNA sequence: TGTGCCAGCACCCCCTCTGGGACAGGCGTTCACGGTAATGAAAAACTGTTTTTT. Translation: CASTPSGTGVHGNEKLFF.

This clone occurred many times. The rearrangement links TRBV30 to TRBJ2-3, with no clear D. Trimming removed 0 bases at V and 0 bases at J, with 22 bases between. The CDR3 consists of 19 residues. The germline CDR1 and CDR2 sequences are GTSNPN and SVGIG (reference sequence). Written as DNA, the CDR3 is TGTGCCTGGAGTGTACTTACAAAGTGGTCCGTCGGGAGCACAGATACGCAGTATTTT. Protein sequence: CAWSVLTKWSVGSTDTQYF. Drawing the rest from reference TRBV30 and TRBJ2-3, the complete variable domain is SQTIHQWPATLVQPVGSPLSLECTVEGTSNPNLYWYRQAAGRGLQLLFYSVGIGQISSEVPQNLSASRPQDRQFILSSKKLLLSDSGFYLCAWSVLTKWSVGSTDTQYFGPGTRLTVL.

This clone has only a few counts. The missing conserved phenylalanine or tryptophan at the end of this CDR3 makes a read error likely. It is unclear where the CDR3 begins or ends on the DNA, so no DNA is shown, and the CDR3 is as TCRdb lists it. The chain recombines TRBV6-1 with TRBJ2-1. 13 amino acids form the CDR3, both terminal residues included. Germline CDR1 is MNHNS and CDR2 is SASEGT. CDR3 protein: CASSAIIYNEKFL.

In this sample, this clone turned up many times. The rearrangement links TRBV29-1 to TRBJ2-1; D not certain. The CDR3 is 15 residues long. Germline CDR1 is SQVTM and CDR2 is ANQGSEA. Trimming left V 1 base short and J 4 bases short, with 14 bases between. The CDR3 DNA follows: TGCAGCGTTGAAGGGTCTGGCCGTACATACAATGAGCAGTTCTTC. This translates into CSVEGSGRTYNEQFF.

Ten or more counts support this clone. The genes are TRBV13 and TRBJ2-7; a weak D match, TRBD2 (5 bases). Germline assignment: CDR1 PRHDT and CDR2 FYEKMQ (reference sequence). The CDR3 has 16 amino acids. V was pared by 1 base and J by 0 bases, with 13 bases between. CDR3 protein: CASSLAAGVSSYEQYF. CDR3 sequence (DNA): TGTGCCAGCAGCTTAGCCGCCGGGGTAAGCTCCTACGAGCAGTACTTC. The full variable domain, rest sourced from reference TRBV13 and TRBJ2-7, is AAGVIQSPRHLIKEKRETATLKCYPIPRHDTVYWYQQGPGQDPQFLISFYEKMQSDKGSIPDRFSAQQFSDYHSELNMSSLELGDSALYFCASSLAAGVSSYEQYFGPGTRLTVT.

In this sample, this clone turned up many times. V is TRBV24-1 and J is TRBJ2-2, with a possible D match to TRBD2 (5 bases). The germline CDR1 and CDR2 sequences are KGHDR and SFDVKD. The CDR3 is made up of 17 amino acids. V was clipped by 3 bases and J by 1 base, with 14 bases between them. As DNA, the CDR3 is TGTGCCACCAGTGATGCGGGCCTGATAAAGAACACCGGGGAGCTGTTTTTT. The encoded protein is CATSDAGLIKNTGELFF.

This clone was detected ten times or more. A much larger clonotype is one base distant, so this may be a read error. The genes are TRBV6-1 and TRBJ2-7, with TRBD2 as a possible D gene (6 bases). The CDR3 loop spans 14 amino acids. Deletions cut 6 bases from V and 7 bases from J, with 19 bases between. The germline V gene has CDR1 MNHNS and CDR2 SASEGT. The CDR3 sequence is CASSPSLAWDEQYF. The CDR3 DNA is TGTGCCAGCAGCCCCTCTCTAGCGTGGGATGAGCAGTACTTC.

This clone was picked up a small number of times. A single base separates this from a much larger clone, so it may be a read error. Distinct nucleotide sequences in the sample also encode this CDR3. The V and J genes are TRBV9 and TRBJ1-3; unclear D gene. V lost 0 bases and J 8 bases, leaving 6 bases between the germline ends. Germline CDR1 and CDR2: SGDLS and YYNGEE. The CDR3 is made up of 12 amino acids. The DNA of the CDR3 is TGTGCCAGCAGCGTAGGTCAAGACACCATATATTTT. The encoded protein is CASSVGQDTIYF.

This clone occurred a few times. This chain uses TRBV6-5 with TRBJ2-1; 7 bases are shared with TRBD2. With V trimmed by 6 bases and J by 6 bases, 14 bases remained unmatched. The CDR3 has 16 residues. Germline CDR1 and CDR2: MNHEY and SVGAGI. The CDR3 DNA reads TGTGCCAGCAGCTTACTCCTCGGACTAGGTAGCAATGAGCAGTTCTTC. This sequence encodes CASSLLLGLGSNEQFF.

As regards this clone: The junction and the germline gene differ at one end; a read error may be behind it. The rearrangement links TRBV7-3 to TRBJ2-2; a weak D match, TRBD2 (6 bases). The CDR3 has 16 amino acids. Germline loops: CDR1 SGHTA, CDR2 FQGTGA. The CDR3 bases are TGTGCCAGCAGCTTATTCCAGGGCGGGAACACCTGGGAGCCGTTTTTT. Translation gives CASSLFQGGNTWEPFF.

This clone was seen ten or more times. J is TRBJ2-1 and V is TRBV12-3 or TRBV12-4; no reliable D call. The CDR3 is 15 amino acids. Trimming stripped 5 bases from V and 0 bases from J, with 11 bases between. CDR3 in amino acids: CASSHTQSSYNEQFF. The CDR3 region has the DNA TGTGCCAGCAGTCACACCCAGAGCTCCTACAATGAGCAGTTCTTC.

This sequence joins TRBV5-6 and TRBJ2-1; 10 bases are shared with TRBD1. The CDR3 length is 17 residues. With V trimmed by 4 bases and J by 3 bases, 10 bases remained unmatched. Germline values: CDR1 SGHDT, CDR2 YYEEEE. The CDR3 loop reads CASSLPSGTGDYNEQFF. The CDR3 DNA reads TGTGCCAGCAGCCTCCCCTCCGGGACAGGGGACTACAATGAGCAGTTCTTC.

Ten or more counts support this clone. This rearrangement joins TRBV2 to TRBJ1-2; D gene unclear. Germline CDR1 and CDR2: SNHLY and FYNNEI. The CDR3 contains 11 residues. Deletions cut 6 bases from V and 8 bases from J, with 10 bases between. The chain's CDR3 is CASRWTHGYTF. CDR3 sequence (DNA): TGTGCCAGCAGATGGACGCACGGCTACACCTTC.

This clone was counted ten times or more. The chain uses TRBV5-1 and TRBJ1-4, with 9 bases fitting TRBD1. V was pared by 7 bases and J by 1 base, with 2 bases of the junction left unmatched. Per the germline V gene, CDR1 is SGHRS and CDR2 is YFSETQ. There are 14 residues in the CDR3. The CDR3 bases are TGCGCCAGCGGGACAGGGCGAACTAATGAAAAACTGTTTTTT. Its protein product is CASGTGRTNEKLFF.

In this sample, this clone turned up many times. This chain connects TRBV11-1 to TRBJ2-3, with 9 bases matching TRBD2. This CDR3 region has 16 residues. CDR1 and CDR2 (germline): SGHAT, FQDESV (reference sequence). With V trimmed by 5 bases and J by 1 base, 7 bases remained unmatched. The CDR3 DNA sequence: TGTGCCAGCAGCCATAGCGGGAGTCCCGGCACAGATACGCAGTATTTT. Translating it yields CASSHSGSPGTDTQYF.

This clone has at least ten counts. This sequence joins TRBV5-6 and TRBJ1-2; D gene ambiguous. Between the trimmed V and J ends, which lost 0 bases and 8 bases, there was a span of 14 bases. This CDR3 is built from 14 residues. Looked up from germline, CDR1 is SGHDT and CDR2 is YYEEEE. The CDR3 region is CASSLVGSGGGYTF. The CDR3 nucleotides are TGTGCCAGCAGCTTGGTAGGCAGCGGTGGGGGCTACACCTTC. Using reference TRBV5-6 and TRBJ1-2 for the parts outside the CDR3, the full variable domain is DAGVTQSPTHLIKTRGQQVTLRCSPKSGHDTVSWYQQALGQGPQFIFQYYEEEERQRGNFPDRFSGHQFPNYSSELNVNALLLGDSALYLCASSLVGSGGGYTFGSGTRLTVV.